A single sample gave rise to the 29 T cell receptor beta chains below, sequenced in a study of shared clonotypes between healthy human individuals. Terminally differentiated effector memory CD45RA+ cells were excluded from the naive CD8 cells, which were CD45RO-negative and positively selected for CCR7. Repertoires were generated with immunoSEQ multiplex PCR, while TCRdb's copy carries only in-frame clones and drops some. This sample has about 550,000 clones, with about 95% found just once. What was sequenced was naive CD8+ T cells sorted from blood. Source of these receptors: a woman in her thirties in good health.

V gene TRBV6-1 combines with J gene TRBJ2-7; 10 bases fit TRBD1. The CDR3 is 15 residues long. Germline values: CDR1 MNHNS, CDR2 SASEGT. After removal of 4 bases from V and 3 bases from J, the junction contained 6 bases not matched to a gene. As DNA, the CDR3 is TGTGCCAGCAGTGGCCGGGACAGGGGCCACTACGAGCAGTACTTC. Protein: CASSGRDRGHYEQYF.

The V call is TRBV19, the J call TRBJ2-2; TRBD1 aligns across 7 bases. This CDR3 comprises 16 residues. V gave up 5 bases and J gave up 5 bases; unmatched junction bases: 11. CDR1 and CDR2 (germline): LNHDA, SQIVND (reference sequence). The CDR3 DNA is TGTGCCAGTAGTTTCAGTACAGGGGTTAGGACCGGGGAGCTGTTTTTT. This gives the protein CASSFSTGVRTGELFF.

J is TRBJ1-1 and V is TRBV28; maybe TRBD1 (6 bases). Germline CDR1 MDHEN, CDR2 SYDVKM. V was shortened by 5 bases and J by 1 base, with 17 bases between the two germline ends. This CDR3 region has 16 residues. CDR3 sequence (DNA): TGTGCCAGCAGTCCCTTGAAACAGGGTAGGAACACTGAAGCTTTCTTT. This sequence encodes CASSPLKQGRNTEAFF.

The chain employs TRBV5-5 and TRBJ1-5; a possible D gene is TRBD1 (5 bases). The V end was cut by 0 bases, the J end by 5 bases, with 21 bases between. Germline V CDR1 and CDR2: SGHKS, YYEKEE (reference sequence). CDR3 size: 18 residues. CDR3 protein: CASSLAFVRDDFDQPQHF. CDR3 nucleotides: TGTGCCAGCAGCTTGGCCTTCGTCAGGGATGATTTTGATCAGCCCCAGCATTTT.

Only one count was recorded for this clone. The chain employs TRBV27 and TRBJ2-2, with D maybe TRBD2 (5 bases). Trimming left V 6 bases short and J 6 bases short, with 8 bases between. The CDR3 loop spans 12 amino acids. CDR1 and CDR2 from the germline V gene are MNHEY and SMNVEV (reference sequence). The CDR3 DNA follows: TGTGCCAGCAGGGGAGCACCCGGGGAGCTGTTTTTT. Translation: CASRGAPGELFF.

Note on this clone: Other DNA sequences of this sample code for an identical CDR3. The chain combines TRBV9 with TRBJ1-1; D uncertain. Germline CDR1 is SGDLS and CDR2 is YYNGEE. With 0 bases removed from V and 5 bases from J, the gap between germline ends came to 8 bases. The CDR3 has 13 amino acids. The CDR3 region is CASSVGGETEAFF. CDR3 DNA sequence: TGTGCCAGCAGCGTAGGGGGAGAGACTGAAGCTTTCTTT.

The gene calls are TRBV15 and TRBJ2-3; 8 bases agree with TRBD2. V gave up 5 bases and J gave up 2 bases; unmatched junction bases: 6. The germline V gene encodes CDR1 LNHNV and CDR2 YYDKDF (reference sequence). The CDR3 totals 15 residues. The CDR3 nucleotides read TGTGCCACCAGCTCCGGGCGGGAGGCCACAGATACGCAGTATTTT. Protein sequence: CATSSGREATDTQYF.

This chain connects TRBV2 to TRBJ1-1; D is undetermined. The V end lost 6 bases, the J end lost 3 bases, and 14 bases lay between the germline ends. The CDR3 covers 14 residues. Germline V gene sequence: CDR1 SNHLY, CDR2 FYNNEI. CDR3 residues: CASRGPLSDTEAFF. The CDR3 DNA reads TGTGCCAGCAGGGGCCCCCTGTCGGACACTGAAGCTTTCTTT.

This clone was recorded once. The chain couples TRBV5-6 to TRBJ2-7; 13 bases fit TRBD2. Trimming removed 4 bases from V and 4 bases from J; junction bases left unmatched: 8. Looked up from germline, CDR1 is SGHDT and CDR2 is YYEEEE. The CDR3 spans 16 residues. The CDR3 is CASSESTSGRFYEQYF. Here the CDR3 DNA reads TGTGCCAGCAGCGAATCGACTAGCGGGAGGTTTTACGAGCAGTACTTC.

V is TRBV7-9 and J is TRBJ2-1; 9 bases agree with TRBD2. This CDR3 comprises 15 residues. CDR1 and CDR2 from the germline V gene are SEHNR and FQNEAQ (reference sequence). After removal of 4 bases from V and 8 bases from J, the junction contained 9 bases not matched to a gene. For the CDR3, the DNA is TGTGCCAGCAGCTCGAGCTCGACTAGCGGCTATGAGCAGTTCTTC. Amino acids: CASSSSSTSGYEQFF.

The chain carries TRBV25-1 and TRBJ2-3, with D possibly matching TRBD2 (5 bases). Trimming stripped 5 bases from V and 2 bases from J, with 8 bases between. The CDR3 is made up of 13 amino acids. Germline CDR1 reads MGHDK; CDR2 reads SYGVNS. CDR3 region: CASSRGNTDTQYF. The CDR3 nucleotides read TGTGCCAGCAGTCGAGGGAACACAGATACGCAGTATTTT.

The V and J genes are TRBV19 and TRBJ2-3; 7 bases are shared with TRBD2. The CDR3 is 14 residues long. V dropped 3 bases and J dropped 6; count of bases not matched to a gene: 6. CDR1 is LNHDA and CDR2 is SQIVND in the germline V gene (reference sequence). The CDR3 loop reads CASSMRQGGDTQYF. The CDR3 coding sequence is TGTGCCAGTAGTATGAGGCAGGGAGGGGATACGCAGTATTTT.

This chain links TRBV4-1 with TRBJ1-1, with a weak D call TRBD1 (5 bases). The CDR3 is 15 amino acids. The ends were cut back, 0 bases at V and 11 bases at J, with 19 bases in the middle. Germline V gene sequence: CDR1 MGHRA, CDR2 YSYEKL. The CDR3 DNA is TGCGCCAGCAGCCAAGATAGGTGGGCAGGGAGTCAGGCTTTCTTT. Its protein product is CASSQDRWAGSQAFF.

The genes are TRBV6-5 and TRBJ2-2; D unclear. The CDR3 runs 13 residues. V lost 0 bases to trimming and J lost 5 bases, with 4 bases between them. CDR1 is MNHEY, CDR2 SVGAGI, per germline. The CDR3 loop reads CASSYSTTGELFF. CDR3 DNA sequence: TGTGCCAGCAGTTACTCGACGACCGGGGAGCTGTTTTTT.

The rearrangement links TRBV14 to TRBJ2-1; D possibly uses TRBD1 or TRBD2 (6 bases each). Per germline, CDR1 SGHDN and CDR2 FVKESK. The germline V and J ends were trimmed by 8 bases and 3 bases, with 11 bases remaining between them. This CDR3 has 13 residues. The CDR3 nucleotides read TGTGCCAGCGGGGGGCCTAACTACAATGAGCAGTTCTTC. Amino acid sequence: CASGGPNYNEQFF.

This chain connects TRBV11-1 to TRBJ2-7, with D possibly being TRBD1 (6 bases). The CDR3 has 15 amino acids. Trimming stripped 4 bases from V and 3 bases from J, with 16 bases between. Germline V lookup: CDR1 SGHAT, CDR2 FQDESV (reference sequence). The CDR3 nucleotides read TGTGCCAGCAGCTCTATCCCGGGACACATCTACGAGCAGTACTTC. Its protein product is CASSSIPGHIYEQYF.

The chain is built from TRBV13 and TRBJ2-1; D could derive from TRBD1 or TRBD2 (5 bases each). Germline lookup yields CDR1 PRHDT and CDR2 FYEKMQ (reference sequence). Trimming took 5 bases from V and 2 from J, leaving 10 bases between them. This CDR3 contains 14 residues. This CDR3 is CASSEGTTYNEQFF. The DNA of the CDR3 is TGTGCCAGCAGCGAAGGGACGACCTACAATGAGCAGTTCTTC.

The chain combines TRBV10-1 with TRBJ2-1, with D possibly TRBD2 on 5 matching bases. The CDR3 has 13 amino acids. Germline lookup yields CDR1 WNHNN and CDR2 SYGVQD (reference sequence). Trimming removed 5 bases at V and 9 bases at J, with 14 bases between. CDR3 in DNA: TGCGCCAGCAGTCTACTGAGGGAAGGTGAGCAGTTCTTC. Its protein product is CASSLLREGEQFF.

The V and J genes are TRBV28 and TRBJ2-1; no clear D gene. This CDR3 is 13 amino acids long. Trimming took 3 bases from V and 3 from J, leaving 6 bases between them. Germline CDR1 MDHEN, CDR2 SYDVKM. CDR3 coding DNA: TGTGCCAGCAGTTTTTCAGACTACAATGAGCAGTTCTTC. Its translation is CASSFSDYNEQFF.

The gene calls are TRBV2 and TRBJ2-3, with a possible D match to TRBD1 (5 bases). This CDR3 has 14 residues. Trimming left V 4 bases short and J 1 base short, with 9 bases between. CDR1 is SNHLY and CDR2 is FYNNEI in the germline V gene. The CDR3 spells CASSGQSRTDTQYF. The CDR3 region has the DNA TGTGCCAGCAGTGGACAGTCGCGCACAGATACGCAGTATTTT.

This clone was counted a single time. The genes are TRBV5-6 and TRBJ2-1; D is tentatively TRBD1 or TRBD2 (5 bases each). V was shortened by 1 base and J by 1 base, with 12 bases between the two germline ends. Germline V CDR1 and CDR2: SGHDT, YYEEEE. The CDR3 sequence is 16 residues long. The CDR3 loop is CASSLPSWGSYNEQFF. The DNA of the CDR3 is TGTGCCAGCAGCTTGCCTAGTTGGGGGTCCTACAATGAGCAGTTCTTC. Filled out from reference TRBV5-6 and TRBJ2-1, the complete variable domain reads DAGVTQSPTHLIKTRGQQVTLRCSPKSGHDTVSWYQQALGQGPQFIFQYYEEEERQRGNFPDRFSGHQFPNYSSELNVNALLLGDSALYLCASSLPSWGSYNEQFFGPGTRLTVL.

Worth noting for this clone: The sample holds other DNA sequences that translate to the same CDR3. This rearrangement joins TRBV6-5 to TRBJ1-2; D is uncertain. Trimming removed 2 bases from V and 2 bases from J, with 6 bases in between. The CDR3 has 13 amino acids. Germline-derived CDR1 and CDR2 are MNHEY and SVGAGI. The CDR3 protein is CASSYGRNYGYTF. DNA of the CDR3: TGTGCCAGCAGTTACGGACGGAACTATGGCTACACCTTC.

V usage is TRBV19 and J usage is TRBJ1-1; no clear D. The CDR3 spans 11 residues. CDR1 and CDR2 (germline): LNHDA, SQIVND (reference sequence). The V gene lost 5 bases and the J gene lost 4 bases, with 5 bases spanning the gap. The CDR3 nucleotides are TGTGCCAGTAGTGCAGGCACTGAAGCTTTCTTT. It is translated as CASSAGTEAFF.

The chain recombines TRBV5-5 with TRBJ2-7; D gene uncertain. CDR1 is SGHKS and CDR2 is YYEKEE in the germline V gene (reference sequence). The ends were cut back, 0 bases at V and 3 bases at J, with 10 bases in the middle. There are 14 residues in the CDR3. CDR3 protein: CASSLAGAYYEQYF. DNA for the CDR3: TGTGCCAGCAGCTTGGCCGGAGCTTACTACGAGCAGTACTTC.

The gene calls are TRBV27 and TRBJ2-2, with 9 positions matching TRBD2. CDR3 length: 18 amino acids. Germline CDR1 reads MNHEY; CDR2 reads SMNVEV (reference sequence). V lost 3 bases, J lost 7 bases, and 15 bases stayed unmatched. The CDR3 DNA reads TGTGCCAGCAGTTTCTTCTCGGGCGGGAGGGCCTTGATCGGGGAGCTGTTTTTT. Its translation: CASSFFSGGRALIGELFF.

The rearrangement joins TRBV10-2 to TRBJ1-2; D gene ambiguous. Germline values: CDR1 WSHSY, CDR2 SAAADI. The CDR3 covers 15 residues. The V and J ends lost 0 bases and 8 bases respectively, with 16 bases between them. As DNA, the CDR3 is TGCGCCAGCAGTGAGTCACTTAGGGAGCGGATCGGCTACACCTTC. This sequence encodes CASSESLRERIGYTF.

The genes are TRBV6-5 and TRBJ2-1, with TRBD2 identical over 7 bases. CDR3 length: 15 residues. The ends lost 8 bases at V and 3 bases at J; junction bases unmatched: 10. Germline V gives CDR1 MNHEY, CDR2 SVGAGI. CDR3 sequence (DNA): TGTGCCAGCCGGGTTGGGTCTAGCGGCTACAATGAGCAGTTCTTC. It encodes CASRVGSSGYNEQFF.

The sample holds one count of this clone. This rearrangement joins TRBV19 to TRBJ2-7; a possible D gene is TRBD1 (7 bases). Germline V gene data show CDR1 as LNHDA and CDR2 as SQIVND (reference sequence). Trimming shortened V by 3 bases and J by 2 bases, and 14 bases separated the two germline ends. This CDR3 has 15 residues. In nucleotides, the CDR3 is TGTGCCAGTAGTATGGGTCAGGGGGGACCCTACGAGCAGTACTTC. This sequence encodes CASSMGQGGPYEQYF.

The CDR3 here is CASSVERGNYGYTF. CDR3 nucleotides: TGTGCCAGCAGTGTCGAGAGGGGGAACTATGGCTACACCTTC. The rearrangement links TRBV27 to TRBJ1-2, with D tentatively TRBD1 (6 bases). This CDR3 has 14 residues. V shed 5 bases and J shed 2 bases, with 12 bases lying between them. The germline V gene encodes CDR1 MNHEY and CDR2 SMNVEV (reference sequence).